This T cell receptor (beta chain) comes out of a study of T-cell reconstitution after alpha-beta-depleted transplantation in children. This clonotype occurred many times. From germline, CDR1 is DFQATT and CDR2 SNEGSKA (reference sequence). This CDR3 comprises 16 residues. V dropped 6 bases and J dropped 5 bases, with 25 bases sitting between them. Preparation of the TCRbeta library used unique molecular identifiers. MiXCR was run by TCRdb on the PCR reads, yielding one entry per CDR3 protein. Among about 110,000 distinct CDR3 sequences listed, about 9.4% were seen once. This specimen was PBMCs from the stem cell graft donor, taken from the stem cell graft. V gene TRBV20-1 combines with J gene TRBJ2-5; D is unresolved. The receptor was isolated from a human donor who donated a stem cell graft to a child with acute lymphoblastic leukemia. The chain's CDR3 is CSAHTSYLVKVETQYF. CDR3 nucleotide sequence: TGCAGTGCCCACACCTCCTACTTGGTAAAGGTCGAGACCCAGTACTTC.